A single T cell receptor beta chain is shown here with its context. Its cognate antigen has yet to be identified. It has no much larger one-base neighbor in the sample; base qualities were not kept. The library was produced with PCR. Sequencing used an Illumina HiSeq 2500. To normalize quantification of the TCRbeta repertoire, the TCR libraries were built with molecular barcoding that relied on unique molecular identifiers. TCRdb reprocessed the public reads (quality trimming at Q25 with fastp, clone calling with MiXCR) and kept in-frame beta chains. Identical CDR3 proteins give one entry, which carries the most common genes and DNA. The sample table records 750,000 to 950,000 distinct CDR3 sequences; approximately 15% of these occur just once. Of the sample, about 4.6% is held by the ten largest clones. This specimen comes from a study of T-cell reconstitution after alpha-beta-depleted transplantation in children (TCRdb year 2016). As for the study more broadly: Using TCR repertoire profiling, the study followed T-cell immune reconstitution in a quantitative way in children after TCRalphabeta/CD19-depleted allogeneic hematopoietic cell transplantation. Summary of the overall study and its limitations: Over the following months the frequencies of hyperexpanded clones went down, and after one year T-cell counts and TCRbeta diversity were mostly credited to newly produced T cells. In some patients, high TCRbeta diversity at day 60 was attributed to recipient T cells and intrathymic progenitors that had survived conditioning. About two months after transplant, the apparently early recovery of alphabetaT-cell counts reportedly depended on just several hundred clones that had expanded rapidly and came from non-depleted graft cells.

Sequences ENHRY (CDR1) and SYGVKD (CDR2) are obtained from the germline V gene. The CDR3 sequence holds 15 residues, the cysteine and phenylalanine included. Left in the record is the CDR3 DNA by itself, 45 bases read in frame from the first base. At the junction V is shortened by 2 bases and J by 3 bases, with 13 bases in between. The sample's treatment or condition, from its label and the paper: allogeneic hematopoietic cell transplantation with graft depleted of TCRalphabeta T cells and CD19 B cells. The children who served as transplant recipients had been given grafts of TCRalphabeta/CD19-depleted allogeneic hematopoietic cells.

The origin of this receptor is a male patient between 5 and 17 years old who had a stem cell transplant for acute lymphoblastic leukemia, so the T cells may come from the graft donor. This sequence uses TRBV10-3 and TRBJ1-2; the best D guess is TRBD1, with 5 bases matching. The sequences come from PBMCs, mostly from graft donor cells, collected 360 days after TCRalphabeta/CD19-depleted stem cell transplant. The CDR3: CAISEGLGRDYGYTF. The nucleotide sequence reads as follows: TGTGCCATCAGTGAGGGGCTAGGCAGGGACTATGGCTACACCTTC.